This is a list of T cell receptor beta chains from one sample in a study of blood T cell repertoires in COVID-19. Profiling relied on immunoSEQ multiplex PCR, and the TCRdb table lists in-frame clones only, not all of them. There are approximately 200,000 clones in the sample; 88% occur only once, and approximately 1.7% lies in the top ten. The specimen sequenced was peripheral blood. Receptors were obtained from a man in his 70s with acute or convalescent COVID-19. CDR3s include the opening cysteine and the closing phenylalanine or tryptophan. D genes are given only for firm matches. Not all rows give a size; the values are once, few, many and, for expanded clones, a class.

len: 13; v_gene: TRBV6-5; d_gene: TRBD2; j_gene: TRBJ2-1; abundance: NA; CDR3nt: TGTGCCAGTGAGGGACTAGCGGGCAATGAGCAGTTCTTC; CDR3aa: CASEGLAGNEQFF
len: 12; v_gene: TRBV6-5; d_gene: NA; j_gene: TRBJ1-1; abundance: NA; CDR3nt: TGTGCCAGCAGTTCAAGGGGATTTGAAGCTTTCTTT; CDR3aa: CASSSRGFEAFF
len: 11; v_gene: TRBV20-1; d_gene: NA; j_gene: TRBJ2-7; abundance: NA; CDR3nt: TGCAGTGCTAGAGATCCACCCGGGTGGTACTTC; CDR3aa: CSARDPPGWYF
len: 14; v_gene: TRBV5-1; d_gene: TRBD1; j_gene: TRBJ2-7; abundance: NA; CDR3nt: TGCGCCAGCAGCTTGCGCGACAGGGGGTTCGAGCAGTACTTC; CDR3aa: CASSLRDRGFEQYF
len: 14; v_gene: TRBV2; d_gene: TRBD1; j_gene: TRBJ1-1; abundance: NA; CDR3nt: TGTGCCAGCAGCTTTGACAGGGTGAACACTGAAGCTTTCTTT; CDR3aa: CASSFDRVNTEAFF
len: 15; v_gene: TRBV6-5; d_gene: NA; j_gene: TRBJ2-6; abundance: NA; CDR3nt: TGTGCCGGGCATCCTGGGGCATCTGGGGCCAACGTCCTGACTTTC; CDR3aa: CAGHPGASGANVLTF
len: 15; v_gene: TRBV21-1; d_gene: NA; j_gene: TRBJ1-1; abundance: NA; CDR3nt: TGTGCCAGCAGCAAACCGCGGTCGATGAACACTGAAGCTTTCTTT; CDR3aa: CASSKPRSMNTEAFF
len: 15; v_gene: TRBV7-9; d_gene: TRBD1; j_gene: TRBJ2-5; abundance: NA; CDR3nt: TGTGCCAGCAGTCGACCGGGACAGGGAAAAGAGACCCAGTACTTC; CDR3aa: CASSRPGQGKETQYF
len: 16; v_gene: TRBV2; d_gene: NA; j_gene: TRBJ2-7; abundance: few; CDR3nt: TGTGCCAGCCGAAACTGGGGGACTCCAAAGGCCTACGAGCAGTACTTC; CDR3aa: CASRNWGTPKAYEQYF
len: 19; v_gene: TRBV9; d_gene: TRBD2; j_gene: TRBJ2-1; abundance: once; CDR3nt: TGTGCCAGCAGCGTAACCGGGACTAGCGGACTATTATCCTACAATGAGCAGTTCTTC; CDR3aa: CASSVTGTSGLLSYNEQFF
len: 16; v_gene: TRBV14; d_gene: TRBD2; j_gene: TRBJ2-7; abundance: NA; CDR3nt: TGTGCCAGCAGCCCCCCCGGGACTAGCGGGAGTTTCGAGCAGTACTTC; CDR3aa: CASSPPGTSGSFEQYF
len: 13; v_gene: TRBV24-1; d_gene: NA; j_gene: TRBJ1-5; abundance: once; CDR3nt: TGTGCCACCAGTGGCGGGGCCACGGGGCCCCAGCATTTT; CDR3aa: CATSGGATGPQHF
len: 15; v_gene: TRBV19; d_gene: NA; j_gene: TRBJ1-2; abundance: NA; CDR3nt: TGTGCCAGTAGTATTAACCCAGACAGCGCCTATGGCTACACCTTC; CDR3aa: CASSINPDSAYGYTF
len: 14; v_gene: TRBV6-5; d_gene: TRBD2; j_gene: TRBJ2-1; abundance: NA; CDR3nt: TGTGCCAGCAGCACGGGACTAGCGGGAAGTCGGGGGTTCTTC; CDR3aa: CASSTGLAGSRGFF
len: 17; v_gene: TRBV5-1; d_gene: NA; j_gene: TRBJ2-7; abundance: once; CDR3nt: TGCGCCAGCAGCTTGGCCGGAGGGCGGGCTATTTCCTACGAGCAGTACTTC; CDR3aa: CASSLAGGRAISYEQYF
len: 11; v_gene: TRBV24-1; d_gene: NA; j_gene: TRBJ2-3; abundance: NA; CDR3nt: TGTGCCACCAGTGATTTACAGGGCGCGTATTTT; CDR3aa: CATSDLQGAYF
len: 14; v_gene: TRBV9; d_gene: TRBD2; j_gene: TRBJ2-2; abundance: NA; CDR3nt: TGTGCCAGCAGGAGGACTAGCGGGACCGGGGAGCTGTTTTTT; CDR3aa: CASRRTSGTGELFF
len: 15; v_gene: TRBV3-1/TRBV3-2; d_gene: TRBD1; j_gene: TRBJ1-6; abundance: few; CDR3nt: TGTGCCAGCAGCGCCCGGACAGGAGATAATTCACCCCTCCACTTT; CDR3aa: CASSARTGDNSPLHF
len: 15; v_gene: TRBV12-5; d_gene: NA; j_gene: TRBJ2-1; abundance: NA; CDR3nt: TGTGCTAGTGCGGAGGTACCCCACCGGGACAATGAGCAGTTCTTC; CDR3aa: CASAEVPHRDNEQFF
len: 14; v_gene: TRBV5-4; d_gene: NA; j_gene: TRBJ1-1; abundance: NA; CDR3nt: TGTGCCAGCAGCAAATCCGACAGAAACACTGAAGCTTTCTTT; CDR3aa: CASSKSDRNTEAFF
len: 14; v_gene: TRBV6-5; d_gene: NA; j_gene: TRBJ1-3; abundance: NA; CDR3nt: TGTGCCAGCAGTTCAGGGGAAGGTGGAAACACCATATATTTT; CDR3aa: CASSSGEGGNTIYF
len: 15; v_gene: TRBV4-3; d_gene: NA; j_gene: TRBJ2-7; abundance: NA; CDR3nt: TGCGCCAGCAGCCAAGATGCTAGGCACTCCTACGAGCAGTACTTC; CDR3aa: CASSQDARHSYEQYF
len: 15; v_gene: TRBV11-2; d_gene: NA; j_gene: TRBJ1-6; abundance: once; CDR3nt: TGTGCCAGCAGCAGAGGGAATACAGGGATTATAACCCTCCACTTT; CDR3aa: CASSRGNTGIITLHF
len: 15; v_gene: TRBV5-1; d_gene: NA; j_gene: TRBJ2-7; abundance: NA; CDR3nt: TGCGCCAGCAGCTTGGCCGGAACAGGAGCGGGTGAGCAGTACTTC; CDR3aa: CASSLAGTGAGEQYF
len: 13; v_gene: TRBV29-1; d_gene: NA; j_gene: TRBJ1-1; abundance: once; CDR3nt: TGCAGCGTGACGATCGGGGTGAACACTGAAGCTTTCTTT; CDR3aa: CSVTIGVNTEAFF
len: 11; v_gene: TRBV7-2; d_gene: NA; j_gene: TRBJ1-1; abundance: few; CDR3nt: TGTGCCAGCAGCTTACGCACTGAAGCTTTCTTT; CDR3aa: CASSLRTEAFF
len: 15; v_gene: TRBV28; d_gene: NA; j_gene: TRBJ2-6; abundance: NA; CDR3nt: TGTGCCAGCAGTTTGCCCGGGTCTGGGGCCAACGTCCTGACTTTC; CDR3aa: CASSLPGSGANVLTF
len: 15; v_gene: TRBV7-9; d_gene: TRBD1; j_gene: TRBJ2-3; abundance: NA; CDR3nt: TGTGCCAGCAGCGATACAGGGGCTTACACAGATACGCAGTATTTT; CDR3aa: CASSDTGAYTDTQYF
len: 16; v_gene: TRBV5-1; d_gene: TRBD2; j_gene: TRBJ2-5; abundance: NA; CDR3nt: TGCGCCAGCAGCTCTGACGGACTAGCGGGAGTAGAGACCCAGTACTTC; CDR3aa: CASSSDGLAGVETQYF
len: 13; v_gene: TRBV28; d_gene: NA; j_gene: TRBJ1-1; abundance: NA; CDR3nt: TGTGCCAGCAGAGGCAGGGGTTATACTGAAGCTTTCTTT; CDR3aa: CASRGRGYTEAFF
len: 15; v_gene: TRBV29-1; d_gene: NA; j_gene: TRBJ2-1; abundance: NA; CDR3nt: TGCAGCGTTGAATCGGGATTAAGCTCCTACAATGAGCAGTTCTTC; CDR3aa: CSVESGLSSYNEQFF
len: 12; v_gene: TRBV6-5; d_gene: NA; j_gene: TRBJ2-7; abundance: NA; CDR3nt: TGTGCCAGCAGTTTTTTCACAGGGGAGCAGTACTTC; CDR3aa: CASSFFTGEQYF
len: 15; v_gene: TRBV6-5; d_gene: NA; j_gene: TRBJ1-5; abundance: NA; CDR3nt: TGTGCCAGCAGACCCACAGGGTATCAAGGACAGCCCCAGCATTTT; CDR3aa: CASRPTGYQGQPQHF
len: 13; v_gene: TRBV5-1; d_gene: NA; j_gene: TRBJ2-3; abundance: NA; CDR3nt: TGCGCCAGCAGCTCGGGGGGCTCAGATACGCAGTATTTT; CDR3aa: CASSSGGSDTQYF
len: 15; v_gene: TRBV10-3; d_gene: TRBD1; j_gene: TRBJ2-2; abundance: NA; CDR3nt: TGTGCCATCTTAGTGGGACAGGGGGAAACCGGGGAGCTGTTTTTT; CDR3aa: CAILVGQGETGELFF
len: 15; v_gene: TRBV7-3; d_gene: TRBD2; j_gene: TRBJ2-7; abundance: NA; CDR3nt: TGTGCCAGCAGTTTAGGGACTAGCGGTTCCTACGAGCAGTACTTC; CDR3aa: CASSLGTSGSYEQYF
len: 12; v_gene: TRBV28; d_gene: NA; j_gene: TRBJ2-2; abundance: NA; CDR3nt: TGTGCCAGCAGCTTGAACACCGGGGAGCTGTTTTTT; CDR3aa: CASSLNTGELFF
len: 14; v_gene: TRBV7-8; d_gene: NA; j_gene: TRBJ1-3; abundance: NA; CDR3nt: TGTGCCAGCAGCCCCGGGACAACTGGAAACACCATATATTTT; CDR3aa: CASSPGTTGNTIYF
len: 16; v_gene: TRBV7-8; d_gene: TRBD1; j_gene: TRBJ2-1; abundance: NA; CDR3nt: TGTGCCAGCAGCTTAGACAGTCCGGGGACAGGGGATGAGCAGTTCTTC; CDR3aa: CASSLDSPGTGDEQFF
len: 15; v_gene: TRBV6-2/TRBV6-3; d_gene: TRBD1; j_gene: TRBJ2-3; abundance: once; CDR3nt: TGTGCCAGCAGCCGGACAGGGTCTAGCACAGATACGCAGTATTTT; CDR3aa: CASSRTGSSTDTQYF
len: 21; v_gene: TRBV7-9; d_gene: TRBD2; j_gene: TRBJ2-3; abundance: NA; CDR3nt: TGTGCCAGCAGCACCTTCACTACGCGGGTAGGACTAGCGGGTAGGGGCGATACGCAGTATTTT; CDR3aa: CASSTFTTRVGLAGRGDTQYF
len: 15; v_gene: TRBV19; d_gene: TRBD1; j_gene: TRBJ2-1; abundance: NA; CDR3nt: TGTGCCAGTACTGTTGACAGGGCTGGTTACAATGAGCAGTTCTTC; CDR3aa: CASTVDRAGYNEQFF
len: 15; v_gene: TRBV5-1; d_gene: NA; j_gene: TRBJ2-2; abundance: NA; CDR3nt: TGCGCCAGCAGCTTGAAGAGGCGTCGGGACGGGGAGCTGTTTTTT; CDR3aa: CASSLKRRRDGELFF
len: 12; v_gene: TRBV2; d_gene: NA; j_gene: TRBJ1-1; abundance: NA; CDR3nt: TGTGCCAGCAGTGCAGGGCAGGGTGGCGTTTTCTTT; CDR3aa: CASSAGQGGVFF
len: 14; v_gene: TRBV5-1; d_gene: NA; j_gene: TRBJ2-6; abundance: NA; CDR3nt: TGCGCCAGCAGCTTAAATACTGGGGCCAACGTCCTGACTTTC; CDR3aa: CASSLNTGANVLTF
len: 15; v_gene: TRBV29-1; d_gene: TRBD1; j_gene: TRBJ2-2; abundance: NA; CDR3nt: TGCAGCATCCCCGATGAGAGGGGGCTTGGCGGGGAGCTGTTTTTT; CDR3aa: CSIPDERGLGGELFF
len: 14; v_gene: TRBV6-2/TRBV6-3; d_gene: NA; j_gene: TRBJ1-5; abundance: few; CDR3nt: TGTGCCAGCAGCCCCAACCCCAGGAATCAGCCCCAGCATTTT; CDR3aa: CASSPNPRNQPQHF
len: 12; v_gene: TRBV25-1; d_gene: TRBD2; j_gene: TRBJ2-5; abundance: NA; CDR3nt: TGTGCCAGTACAGCGGGAGGAGAGACCCAGTACTTC; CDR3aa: CASTAGGETQYF
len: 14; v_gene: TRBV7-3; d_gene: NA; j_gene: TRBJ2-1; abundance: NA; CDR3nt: TGTGCCAGCAGCTTAGCGGGGTTCATCAATGAGCAGTTCTTC; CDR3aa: CASSLAGFINEQFF
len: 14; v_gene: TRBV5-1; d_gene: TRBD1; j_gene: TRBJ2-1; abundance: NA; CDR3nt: TGCGCCAGCAGCTCCGGGACAGGGGTCAATGAGCAGTTCTTC; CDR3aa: CASSSGTGVNEQFF
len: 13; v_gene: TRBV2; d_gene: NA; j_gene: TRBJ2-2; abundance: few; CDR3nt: TGTGCCAGCAACGTAAGGGGCACCGGGGAGCTGTTTTTT; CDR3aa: CASNVRGTGELFF